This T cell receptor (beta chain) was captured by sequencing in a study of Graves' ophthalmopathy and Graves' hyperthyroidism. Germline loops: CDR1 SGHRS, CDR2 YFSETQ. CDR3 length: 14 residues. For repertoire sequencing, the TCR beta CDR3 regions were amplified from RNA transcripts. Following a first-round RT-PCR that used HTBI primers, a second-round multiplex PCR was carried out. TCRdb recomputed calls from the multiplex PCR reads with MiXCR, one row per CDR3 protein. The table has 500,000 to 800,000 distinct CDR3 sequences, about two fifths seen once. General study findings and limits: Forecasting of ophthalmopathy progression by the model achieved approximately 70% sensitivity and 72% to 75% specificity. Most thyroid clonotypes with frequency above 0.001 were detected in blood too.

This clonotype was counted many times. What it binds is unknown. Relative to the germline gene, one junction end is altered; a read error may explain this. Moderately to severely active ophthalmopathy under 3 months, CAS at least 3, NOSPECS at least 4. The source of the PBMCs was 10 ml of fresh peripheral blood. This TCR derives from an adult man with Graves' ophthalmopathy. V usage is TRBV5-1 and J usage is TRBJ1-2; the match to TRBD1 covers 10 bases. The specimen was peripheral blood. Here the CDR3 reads CASSSTGGSYGYTF. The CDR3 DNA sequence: TGTGCCAGCAGTTCGACAGGGGGCAGCTATGGCTACACCTTC. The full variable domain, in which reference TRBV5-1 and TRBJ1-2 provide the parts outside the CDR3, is KAGVTQTPRYLIKTRGQQVTLSCSPISGHRSVSWYQQTPGQGLQFLFEYFSETQRNKGNFPGRFSGRQFSNSRSEMNVSTLELGDSALYLCASSSTGGSYGYTFGSGTRLTVV.